These T cell receptor beta chains were read from a single sample in a study of OX40 agonist ivuxolimab in advanced cancers. Measured with immunoSEQ multiplex PCR; TCRdb has only the in-frame clones, and not every one. The sample includes approximately 90,000 clones, about 90% seen only once; the top ten take 1.5% to 2%. Sequencing was performed on CD4+ or CD8+ T cells sorted from blood, taken in a trial of the OX40 agonist ivuxolimab. The receptors come from an adult with an advanced solid tumor such as melanoma, head and neck, liver or kidney cancer. Both conserved end residues are part of each CDR3. D genes are given only for firm matches. Size tells how often a clone was seen (once, few, many) or the class of an expanded clone, and some rows leave it out.

>TRBV28|13|NA|NA|TRBJ2-5
CASRFPGQETQYF
TGTGCCAGCAGGTTCCCCGGTCAAGAGACCCAGTACTTC
>TRBV28|13|TRBD1|NA|TRBJ1-2
CASSLPQGGGYTF
TGTGCCAGCAGTTTACCTCAGGGGGGTGGCTACACCTTC
>TRBV15|14|NA|once|TRBJ1-2
CATSRRELNYGYTF
TGTGCCACCAGCAGGAGGGAGCTGAACTATGGCTACACCTTC
>TRBV28|16|TRBD1|NA|TRBJ2-7
CASRSSGQANSYEQYF
TGTGCCAGCAGATCCTCGGGACAGGCGAACTCCTACGAGCAGTACTTC
>TRBV28|14|NA|NA|TRBJ2-7
CASRRQGISYEQYF
TGTGCCAGCCGCCGTCAGGGGATTTCCTACGAGCAGTACTTC
>TRBV7-9|14|NA|once|TRBJ2-7
CASSLGGETYEQYF
TGTGCCAGCAGCTTAGGCGGGGAGACCTACGAGCAGTACTTC
>TRBV5-6|12|NA|NA|TRBJ2-1
CASSNTGSEQFF
TGTGCCAGCAGCAACACAGGGTCCGAGCAGTTCTTC
>TRBV11-2|14|TRBD1|once|TRBJ2-7
CASSSWTGVSEQYF
TGTGCCAGCAGCTCCTGGACAGGGGTAAGCGAGCAGTACTTC
>TRBV30|15|NA|NA|TRBJ1-4
CAWGDNRDVNEKLFF
TGTGCCTGGGGAGACAACCGGGACGTTAATGAAAAACTGTTTTTT
>TRBV18|14|TRBD1|NA|TRBJ2-7
CASSRAGGPYEQYF
TGTGCCAGCTCAAGGGCAGGGGGCCCCTACGAGCAGTACTTC
>TRBV12-1|16|NA|NA|TRBJ2-7
CASSPTSGVSSYEQYF
TGTGCCAGCAGCCCAACTAGCGGGGTGAGCTCCTACGAGCAGTACTTC
>TRBV5-1|16|TRBD2|once|TRBJ2-3
CASSLALGLATDTQYF
TGCGCCAGCAGCTTGGCCCTGGGACTAGCAACAGATACGCAGTATTTT
>TRBV4-3|16|NA|NA|TRBJ2-2
CASSQGRGLGTGELFF
TGCGCCAGCAGCCAAGGTCGGGGGTTGGGTACCGGGGAGCTGTTTTTT
>TRBV13|15|NA|NA|TRBJ2-7
CASSQPPGIYYEQYF
TGTGCCAGCAGCCAGCCCCCAGGGATTTACTACGAGCAGTACTTC
>TRBV28|17|TRBD2|NA|TRBJ2-7
CASRPSREGFNVNEQYF
TGTGCCAGCAGGCCCTCCAGGGAGGGGTTTAATGTCAACGAGCAGTACTTC
>TRBV9|15|TRBD1|once|TRBJ2-7
CASSLGQGKSYEQYF
TGTGCCAGCAGCTTGGGACAGGGAAAGAGTTACGAGCAGTACTTC
>TRBV5-1|15|TRBD2|NA|TRBJ2-5
CASSLGVAGEETQYF
TGCGCCAGCAGCTTGGGAGTAGCGGGAGAGGAGACCCAGTACTTC
>TRBV28|15|TRBD1|NA|TRBJ1-5
CASSSSGTGYQPQHF
TGTGCCAGCAGTTCCTCCGGGACAGGGTATCAGCCCCAGCATTTT
>TRBV5-1|13|NA|NA|TRBJ2-3
CASSVSRGDTQYF
TGCGCCAGCAGCGTCTCTAGGGGAGATACGCAGTATTTT
>TRBV30|13|TRBD1|once|TRBJ1-6
CAWKAGQGSPLHF
TGTGCCTGGAAAGCGGGACAGGGGTCACCCCTCCACTTT
>TRBV19|15|NA|NA|TRBJ1-4
CASSINGGPNEKLFF
TGTGCCAGTAGCATAAACGGGGGGCCTAATGAAAAACTGTTTTTT
>TRBV4-1|16|NA|NA|TRBJ2-6
CASSQEQVSGANVLTF
TGCGCCAGCAGCCAGGAACAGGTTTCTGGGGCCAACGTCCTGACTTTC
>TRBV7-2|14|NA|NA|TRBJ2-2
CASSFRPGAGELFF
TGTGCCAGCAGCTTTCGGCCCGGGGCCGGGGAGCTGTTTTTT
>TRBV5-1|17|NA|NA|TRBJ1-1
CASSLRPFTGQGTEAFF
TGCGCCAGCAGCCTCCGTCCATTCACCGGCCAAGGCACTGAAGCTTTCTTT
>TRBV19|15|TRBD1|NA|TRBJ1-3
CASSTQGWSGNTIYF
TGTGCCAGTAGCACACAGGGGTGGTCTGGAAACACCATATATTTT
>TRBV2|14|NA|NA|TRBJ2-3
CASTEGALTDTQYF
TGTGCCAGCACGGAGGGGGCCCTCACAGATACGCAGTATTTT
>TRBV27|15|TRBD2|NA|TRBJ2-1
CASSSGTSGSNEQFF
TGTGCCAGCAGTTCGGGGACTAGCGGGAGCAATGAGCAGTTCTTC
>TRBV2|14|NA|few|TRBJ1-5
CASSGGFGNQPQHF
TGTGCCAGCAGTGGGGGATTCGGCAATCAGCCCCAGCATTTT
>TRBV7-2|16|NA|NA|TRBJ1-1
CASSPRQVGLATEAFF
TGTGCCAGCAGCCCACGACAGGTTGGGTTGGCCACTGAAGCTTTCTTT
>TRBV2|17|TRBD2|NA|TRBJ2-4
CASSVSSGALAKNIQYF
TGTGCCAGCAGTGTATCTAGCGGGGCACTAGCCAAAAACATTCAGTACTTC
>TRBV28|16|TRBD2|NA|TRBJ2-7
CASSLLKTSGSYEQYF
TGTGCCAGCAGTTTATTGAAGACTAGCGGGAGCTACGAGCAGTACTTC
>TRBV5-1|15|TRBD2|NA|TRBJ2-7
CASQGWTSGSGEQYF
TGCGCCAGCCAGGGGTGGACTAGCGGGTCAGGGGAGCAGTACTTC
>TRBV21-1|16|NA|NA|TRBJ2-2
CASSKKRQGITGELFF
TGTGCCAGCAGCAAAAAACGACAGGGGATTACCGGGGAGCTGTTTTTT
>TRBV2|14|NA|NA|TRBJ2-5
CASSDGFRGKTQYF
TGTGCCAGCAGTGATGGGTTTCGGGGGAAGACCCAGTACTTC
>TRBV28|16|TRBD1|many|TRBJ2-7
CASSPGRGQGPHEQYF
TGTGCCAGCAGCCCTGGGAGGGGACAGGGTCCCCACGAGCAGTACTTC
>TRBV9|14|TRBD1|NA|TRBJ1-1
CASSAGTGSTEAFF
TGTGCCAGCAGCGCCGGGACAGGGTCCACTGAAGCTTTCTTT
>TRBV21-1|20|NA|NA|TRBJ2-1
CASSKDGGPGIRREWNEQFF
TGTGCCAGCAGCAAAGACGGCGGGCCCGGAATTCGGAGAGAGTGGAATGAGCAGTTCTTC
>TRBV2|13|NA|NA|TRBJ1-5
CASTGQINQPQHF
TGTGCCAGCACTGGACAGATCAATCAGCCCCAGCATTTT
>TRBV18|15|NA|NA|TRBJ2-1
CASSPGWSDYNEQFF
TGTGCCAGCTCACCTGGGTGGAGCGACTACAATGAGCAGTTCTTC
>TRBV6-5|11|NA|few|TRBJ2-1
CASRRSNEQFF
TGTGCCAGCAGAAGAAGTAATGAGCAGTTCTTC
>TRBV5-5|13|NA|NA|TRBJ1-1
CASSQVPNTEAFF
TGTGCCAGCAGCCAGGTTCCGAACACTGAAGCTTTCTTT
>TRBV5-6|16|TRBD1|NA|TRBJ2-5
CASSLVGRTGLETQYF
TGTGCCAGCAGCCTGGTGGGACGGACAGGGCTGGAGACCCAGTACTTC
>TRBV11-2|12|TRBD1|NA|TRBJ2-5
CASGRGPGTQYF
TGTGCCAGCGGCAGGGGGCCGGGGACCCAGTACTTC
>TRBV5-1|15|NA|NA|TRBJ2-2
CASSFNSQNTGELFF
TGCGCCAGCAGCTTCAACTCCCAGAACACCGGGGAGCTGTTTTTT
>TRBV19|14|TRBD2|NA|TRBJ2-2
CASSGAGNTGELFF
TGTGCCAGTAGTGGAGCGGGAAACACCGGGGAGCTGTTTTTT
>TRBV6-1|13|NA|NA|TRBJ2-1
CASSVEDGNEQFF
TGTGCCAGCAGTGTCGAGGACGGTAATGAGCAGTTCTTC
>TRBV5-1|15|NA|NA|TRBJ1-4
CASNDGPATNEKLFF
TGCGCCAGCAACGACGGACCGGCAACTAATGAAAAACTGTTTTTT